This entry lists 9 T cell receptor beta chains sequenced from one sample in a study of beta chain features in type 1 diabetes. Study-level results: Shortening of TCRB CDR3s, moderate but significant, appeared in all four CD4+ subsets of Type 1 diabetes patients.

These receptors are not linked to any known antigen. The authors reverse transcribed all of the isolated RNA, so sequencing captured expressed TCRB transcripts. Libraries were prepared by immunoSEQ multiplex PCR; TCRdb keeps only in-frame clonotypes and omits some of them. Altogether approximately 70,000 clones are present, about 50% being singletons, with the ten largest covering 0.65% to 0.75%. The sequencing input was central memory CD4+ T cells from blood. These receptors all stem from a man aged 25 to 40 with type 1 diabetes.

The chain links TRBV5-4 to TRBJ2-3; D is possibly TRBD2 (6 bases). V lost 2 bases and J lost 1, with 11 bases in between. CDR1 SGHNT and CDR2 YYREEE come from the germline V gene (reference sequence). CDR3 length: 15 amino acids. The CDR3 here is CASSLSSAGTDTQYF. The CDR3 coding sequence is TGTGCCAGCAGCTTATCTAGCGCCGGCACAGATACGCAGTATTTT.

The rearrangement uses TRBV2 and TRBJ1-5; TRBD1 matches 8 bases. This CDR3 has 13 residues. The V gene end was trimmed by 6 bases and the J gene end by 2 bases; junction bases not matched to a gene: 0. CDR1 and CDR2 from the germline V gene are SNHLY and FYNNEI. The CDR3 spells CASRGQGNQPQHF. The CDR3 coding sequence is TGTGCCAGCAGGGGACAGGGCAATCAGCCCCAGCATTTT.

This clone turned up a few times. This chain's CDR3 is CASSPTLALATDTQYF. The DNA for the CDR3 is TGCGCCAGCAGCCCTACACTAGCGTTGGCCACAGATACGCAGTATTTT. The genes are TRBV5-1 and TRBJ2-3, with 7 bases identical to TRBD2. CDR3 length: 16 residues. The germline V gene encodes CDR1 SGHRS and CDR2 YFSETQ. The J segment lost 2 bases and the V segment lost 4 bases, leaving 10 bases of the junction unmatched.

This clone was picked up a small number of times. CDR3 in amino acids: CASSLSVSGNTIYF. CDR3 nucleotides: TGTGCCAGCAGCTTATCTGTCTCTGGAAACACCATATATTTT. This chain uses TRBV13 with TRBJ1-3; D unclear. Germline V gives CDR1 PRHDT, CDR2 FYEKMQ (reference sequence). V was cut by 2 bases and J by 0 bases, with 5 bases left in between. The CDR3 covers 14 residues.

The chain combines TRBV6-1 with TRBJ1-1; D is undetermined. Germline V CDR1 and CDR2: MNHNS, SASEGT. This CDR3 spans 13 amino acids. V shed 5 bases and J shed 5 bases, with 12 bases lying between them. The CDR3, as DNA: TGTGCCAGCAGTCCCGCGGGTTTGACTGAAGCTTTCTTT. Translated: CASSPAGLTEAFF.

The rearrangement links TRBV6-1 to TRBJ2-5; 7 bases agree with TRBD2. CDR3 size: 14 residues. In germline, CDR1 is MNHNS, CDR2 SASEGT. V shed 7 bases, J shed 5 bases, and the junction held 10 bases outside the gene matches. The DNA of the CDR3 is TGTGCCAGCACCAGACAGTGGGGAGGGGAGACCCAGTACTTC. Residues: CASTRQWGGETQYF.

This clone was observed once. The V call is TRBV18, the J call TRBJ2-5; D unclear. V dropped 1 base and J dropped 2 bases, with 17 bases sitting between them. Per the germline V gene, CDR1 is KGHSH and CDR2 is LQKENI. The CDR3 contains 17 residues. The CDR3 here is CASSPRVGVTLQETQYF. The DNA of the CDR3 is TGTGCCAGCTCACCACGGGTTGGCGTGACTTTACAAGAGACCCAGTACTTC.

This chain links TRBV2 with TRBJ1-5; 7 bases are a match to TRBD1. CDR1 is SNHLY, CDR2 FYNNEI, per germline. CDR3 length: 16 amino acids. J was trimmed by 0 bases and V by 3 bases; bases with no gene match: 5. For the CDR3, the DNA is TGTGCCAGCAGTGACCAGGGGGGCTATAGCAATCAGCCCCAGCATTTT. This encodes CASSDQGGYSNQPQHF.

The chain has TRBV7-9 and TRBJ2-3; D is perhaps TRBD2 (6 bases). The CDR3 extends over 16 amino acids. CDR1 is SEHNR and CDR2 is FQNEAQ in the germline V gene (reference sequence). The V gene lost 3 bases and the J gene lost 0 bases, with 13 bases spanning the gap. The CDR3 protein is CASSFGRGYSTDTQYF. The CDR3 DNA is TGTGCCAGCAGCTTCGGGCGGGGTTATAGCACAGATACGCAGTATTTT.